Each of the 12 T cell receptor beta chains below was sequenced from the same sample in a study of identical twins. TCRdb ran MiXCR on the 5' RACE reads and lists one entry per CDR3 protein. The table records roughly 1.6 million distinct CDR3 sequences, about 31% of them present only once. Material: cord blood. The receptors shown here come from a newborn girl in good health.

This clonotype showed up just a few times. V gene TRBV6-6 combines with J gene TRBJ2-5; no reliable D call. Trimming left V 3 bases short and J 5 bases short, with 16 bases between. This CDR3 comprises 15 residues. CDR1 and CDR2 (germline): MNHNY, SVGAGI (reference sequence). CDR3 sequence: CASSYPSWHRETQYF. The CDR3 coding sequence is TGTGCCAGCAGTTATCCTTCTTGGCACCGGGAGACCCAGTACTTC.

This clonotype was counted a few times. V usage is TRBV21-1 and J usage is TRBJ2-7. TRBV21-1 is recorded as a pseudogene. The length of the CDR3 is 17 residues. CDR3: CASSKVKPDRGSYEQYF. The CDR3 nucleotides are TGTGCCAGCAGCAAAGTAAAGCCCGACAGGGGATCCTACGAGCAGTACTTC.

This clonotype was counted only a few times. The chain uses TRBV4-2 and TRBJ2-3; 11 nucleotides line up with TRBD1. CDR1 is LGHNA and CDR2 is YNFKEQ in the germline V gene. The CDR3 loop spans 15 amino acids. The trim removed 1 base at V and 4 bases at J, leaving 1 base unmatched. CDR3 sequence reads: CASSQGGQGADTQYF. In nucleotides, the CDR3 is TGTGCCAGCAGCCAAGGGGGACAGGGGGCAGATACGCAGTATTTT.

This clonotype came up a few times. V is TRBV5-8 and J is TRBJ2-1, with TRBD2 matching over 13 bases. Germline V CDR1 and CDR2: SGHTS, YDEGEE. The V and J ends lost 4 bases and 9 bases, in that order; junction bases with no gene match: 7. CDR3 length: 15 amino acids. The CDR3 reads CASSRLAGGHPEQFF. The CDR3 coding sequence is TGTGCCAGCAGCCGACTAGCGGGGGGCCATCCTGAGCAGTTCTTC.

This clonotype was recorded a few times. V and J are TRBV2 and TRBJ2-6; TRBD2 agrees at 7 bases. Trimming removed 3 bases from V and 5 bases from J; junction bases left unmatched: 10. CDR1 is SNHLY and CDR2 is FYNNEI in the germline V gene. There are 17 residues in the CDR3. This chain's CDR3 is CASSDFGGGPRANVLTF. For the CDR3, the DNA is TGTGCCAGCAGTGACTTCGGGGGAGGGCCTCGGGCCAACGTCCTGACTTTC. The entire variable domain, with the rest obtained from reference TRBV2 and TRBJ2-6, is as follows: EPEVTQTPSHQVTQMGQEVILRCVPISNHLYFYWYRQILGQKVEFLVSFYNNEISEKSEIFDDQFSVERPDGSNFTLKIRSTKLEDSAMYFCASSDFGGGPRANVLTFGAGSRLTVL.

Worth noting for this clonotype: Germline is not matched at one junction end, which may reflect a read error. The V and J genes are TRBV5-1 and TRBJ2-3, with D possibly being TRBD1 (5 bases). CDR1 and CDR2 (germline): SGHRS, YFSETQ. There are 15 residues in the CDR3. CDR3 protein: CASSLGLFDTDTRYF. DNA of the CDR3: TGCGCCAGCAGTTTGGGGCTCTTTGACACAGATACGCGGTATTTT.

This clonotype was found a few times. The chain is built from TRBV6-2 or TRBV6-3 and TRBJ1-4; a weak D match, TRBD1 (6 bases). This CDR3 spans 15 amino acids. CDR1 MNHEY and CDR2 SVGEGT come from the germline V gene. With 6 bases removed from V and 4 bases from J, the gap between germline ends came to 15 bases. The CDR3 protein is CASSFHRADNEKLFF. The CDR3 region has the DNA TGTGCCAGCAGCTTTCACAGGGCCGATAATGAAAAACTGTTTTTT.

This clonotype was observed at least ten times. The gene calls are TRBV28 and TRBJ2-5, with TRBD2 as a possible D gene (5 bases). The CDR3 is made up of 14 amino acids. Trimming removed 4 bases at V and 3 bases at J, with 12 bases between. CDR1 is MDHEN and CDR2 is SYDVKM in the germline V gene. Here the CDR3 DNA reads TGTGCCAGCAGTTGGGAGACTGGGGAAGAGACCCAGTACTTC. It is translated as CASSWETGEETQYF.

There are many counts of this clonotype. The chain uses TRBV27 and TRBJ1-2; D unresolved. The V and J ends lost 8 bases and 6 bases respectively, with 10 bases between them. Germline CDR1 and CDR2: MNHEY and SMNVEV (reference sequence). The CDR3 covers 11 residues. CDR3 sequence reads: CASGNPNGYTF. CDR3 nucleotides: TGTGCCAGCGGAAACCCTAATGGCTACACCTTC.

This chain joins TRBV11-2 and TRBJ2-1; 9 bases map to TRBD2. Germline lookup yields CDR1 SGHAT and CDR2 FQNNGV. The V gene end was trimmed by 5 bases and the J gene end by 5 bases; junction bases not matched to a gene: 7. The CDR3 totals 15 residues. The chain's CDR3 is CASSLISGGNNEQFF. The DNA for the CDR3 is TGTGCCAGCAGCCTTATTAGCGGGGGAAACAATGAGCAGTTCTTC.

The rearrangement uses TRBV6-5 and TRBJ2-7; TRBD2 aligns across 12 bases. Germline CDR1 is MNHEY and CDR2 is SVGAGI. Trimming took 5 bases from V and 6 from J; bases not matched to a gene: 8. The CDR3 extends over 15 amino acids. CDR3 DNA sequence: TGTGCCAGCAGTCGTGGGACTAGCGGGTTGTCCGAGCAGTACTTC. The encoded protein is CASSRGTSGLSEQYF.

This clonotype came up many times. The V and J genes are TRBV5-1 and TRBJ1-2; D remains ambiguous. Deletions cut 1 base from V and 6 bases from J, with 7 bases between. CDR1 and CDR2 from the germline V gene are SGHRS and YFSETQ. The CDR3 runs to 12 residues. CDR3 protein: CASSLRRDGYTF. DNA of the CDR3: TGCGCCAGCAGCTTGAGAAGGGATGGCTACACCTTC.